The clone carrying this TCR beta chain turned up a few times. The sample comes from a study of response to subunit inactivated influenza vaccine. Per germline, CDR1 MDHEN and CDR2 SYDVKM. The V gene end was trimmed by 6 bases and the J gene end by 7 bases; junction bases not matched to a gene: 13. This CDR3 is 15 amino acids long. In TCRdb, the RT-PCR reads were re-called with MiXCR into one record per CDR3 protein. The repertoire holds around 760,000 distinct CDR3 sequences, 14% seen once, with around 6.5% in the top ten. This chain links TRBV28 with TRBJ1-2, with TRBD1 identical over 8 bases. This TCR was sampled from a man in his fifties who received an inactivated influenza vaccine. Here the sequenced sample was PBMCs from blood, taken around two weeks before vaccination. The chain's CDR3 is CASRIAGGQGGGYTF. The DNA of the CDR3 is TGTGCCAGCAGAATAGCGGGCGGACAGGGCGGTGGCTACACCTTC.